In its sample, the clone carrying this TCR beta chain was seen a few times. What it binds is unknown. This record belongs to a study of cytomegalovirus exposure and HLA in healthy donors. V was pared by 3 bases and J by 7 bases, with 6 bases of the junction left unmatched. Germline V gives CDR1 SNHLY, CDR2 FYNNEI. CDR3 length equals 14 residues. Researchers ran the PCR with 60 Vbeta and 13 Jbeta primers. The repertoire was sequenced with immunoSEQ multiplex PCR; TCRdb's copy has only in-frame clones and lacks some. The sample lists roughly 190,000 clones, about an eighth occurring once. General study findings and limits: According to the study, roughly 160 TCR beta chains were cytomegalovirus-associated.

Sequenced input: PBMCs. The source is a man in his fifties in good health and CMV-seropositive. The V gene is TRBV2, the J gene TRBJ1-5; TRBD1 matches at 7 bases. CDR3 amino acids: CASSERQGGQPQHF. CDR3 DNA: TGTGCCAGCAGTGAGCGACAGGGAGGACAGCCCCAGCATTTT.